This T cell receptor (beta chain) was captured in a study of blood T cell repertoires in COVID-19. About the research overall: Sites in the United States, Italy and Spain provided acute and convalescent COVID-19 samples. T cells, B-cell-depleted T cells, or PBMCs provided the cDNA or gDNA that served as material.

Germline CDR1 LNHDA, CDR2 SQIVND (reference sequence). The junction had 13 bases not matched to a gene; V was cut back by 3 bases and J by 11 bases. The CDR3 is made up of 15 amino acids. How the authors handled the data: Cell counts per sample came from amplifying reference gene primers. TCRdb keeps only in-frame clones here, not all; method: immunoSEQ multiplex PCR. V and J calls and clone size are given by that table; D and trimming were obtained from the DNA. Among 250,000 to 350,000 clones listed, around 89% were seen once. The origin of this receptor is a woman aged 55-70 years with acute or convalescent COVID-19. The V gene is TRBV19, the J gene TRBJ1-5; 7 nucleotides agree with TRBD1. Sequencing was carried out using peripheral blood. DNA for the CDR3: TGTGCCAGTAGTATGGGGGGACAGCCGGGTACGGCCCAGCATTTT. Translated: CASSMGGQPGTAQHF.